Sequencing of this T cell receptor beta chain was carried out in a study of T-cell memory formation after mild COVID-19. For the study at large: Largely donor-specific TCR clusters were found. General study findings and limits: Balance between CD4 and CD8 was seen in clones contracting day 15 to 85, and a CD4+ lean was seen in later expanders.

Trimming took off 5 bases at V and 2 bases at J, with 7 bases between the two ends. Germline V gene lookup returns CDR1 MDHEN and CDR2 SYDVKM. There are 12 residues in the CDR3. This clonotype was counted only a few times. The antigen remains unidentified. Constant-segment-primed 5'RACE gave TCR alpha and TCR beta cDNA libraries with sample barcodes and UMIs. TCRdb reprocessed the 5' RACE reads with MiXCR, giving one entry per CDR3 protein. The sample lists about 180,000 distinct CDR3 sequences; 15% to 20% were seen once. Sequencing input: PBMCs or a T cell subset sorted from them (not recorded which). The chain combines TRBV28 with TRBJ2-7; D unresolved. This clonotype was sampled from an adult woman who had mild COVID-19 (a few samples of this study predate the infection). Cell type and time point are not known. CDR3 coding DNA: TGTGCCAGCAGTACAGCACCCTACGAGCAGTACTTC. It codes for CASSTAPYEQYF.